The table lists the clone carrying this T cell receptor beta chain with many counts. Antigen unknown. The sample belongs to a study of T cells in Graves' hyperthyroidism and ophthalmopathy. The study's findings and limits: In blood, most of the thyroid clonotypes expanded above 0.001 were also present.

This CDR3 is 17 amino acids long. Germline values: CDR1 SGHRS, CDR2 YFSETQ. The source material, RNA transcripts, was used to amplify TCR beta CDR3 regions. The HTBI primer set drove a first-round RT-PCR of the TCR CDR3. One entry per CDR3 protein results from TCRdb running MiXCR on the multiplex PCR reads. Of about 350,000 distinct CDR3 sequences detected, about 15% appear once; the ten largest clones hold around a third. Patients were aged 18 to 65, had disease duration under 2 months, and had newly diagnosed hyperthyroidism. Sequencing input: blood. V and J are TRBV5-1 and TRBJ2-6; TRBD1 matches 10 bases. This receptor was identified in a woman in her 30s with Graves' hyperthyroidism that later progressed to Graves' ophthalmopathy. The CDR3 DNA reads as TGCGCTTCCCAAACGGGACAGGGGTTAACTGGGGCCAACGTCCTGACTTTC. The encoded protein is CASQTGQGLTGANVLTF.